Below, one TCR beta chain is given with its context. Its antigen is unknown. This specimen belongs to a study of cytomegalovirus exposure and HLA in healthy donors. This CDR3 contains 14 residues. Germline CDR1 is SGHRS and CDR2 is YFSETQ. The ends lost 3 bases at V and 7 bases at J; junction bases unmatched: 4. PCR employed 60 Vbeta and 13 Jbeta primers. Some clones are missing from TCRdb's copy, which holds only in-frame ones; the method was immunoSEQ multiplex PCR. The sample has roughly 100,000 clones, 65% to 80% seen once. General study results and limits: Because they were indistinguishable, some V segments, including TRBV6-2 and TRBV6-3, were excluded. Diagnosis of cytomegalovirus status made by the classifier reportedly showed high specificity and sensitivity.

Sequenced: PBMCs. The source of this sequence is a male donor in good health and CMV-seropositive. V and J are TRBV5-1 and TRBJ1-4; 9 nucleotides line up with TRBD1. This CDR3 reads CASSSGTGSEKLFF. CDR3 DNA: TGCGCCAGCAGCTCGGGGACAGGGAGTGAAAAACTGTTTTTT.